The 28 T cell receptor beta chains reported below all come from one sample, sequenced in a study of T cells in Graves' hyperthyroidism and ophthalmopathy. From RNA transcripts, TCR beta CDR3 regions were amplified. With the HTBI primer set, the TCR CDR3 went through a first round of RT-PCR. MiXCR, run by TCRdb on the multiplex PCR reads, gives a single entry per CDR3 protein. Of some 570,000 distinct CDR3 sequences listed, 17% are singletons. Input material: blood. Source of these receptors: a woman under 30 with Graves' ophthalmopathy.

The rearrangement uses TRBV5-1 and TRBJ2-3; D might be TRBD1 (5 bases). This CDR3 is built from 14 residues. CDR1 is SGHRS, CDR2 YFSETQ, per germline. V dropped 2 bases and J dropped 4 bases, with 11 bases sitting between them. CDR3: CASSLQAPADTQYF. DNA for the CDR3: TGCGCCAGCAGCTTACAGGCCCCGGCAGATACGCAGTATTTT.

This clonotype was recorded many times. This sequence joins TRBV3-1 and TRBJ1-1; the D is unclear. The V and J ends lost 4 bases and 4 bases respectively, with 7 bases between them. Germline V gene lookup returns CDR1 LGHDT and CDR2 YNNKEL (reference sequence). This CDR3 comprises 12 residues. CDR3 coding DNA: TGTGCCAGCAGCCGCCAAGGCACTGAAGCTTTCTTT. Protein sequence: CASSRQGTEAFF.

This clonotype turned up a few times. The rearrangement uses TRBV6-1 and TRBJ1-4; D is undetermined. The CDR3 is made up of 15 amino acids. Deletions cut 5 bases from V and 6 bases from J, with 16 bases between. From germline, CDR1 is MNHNS and CDR2 SASEGT. The CDR3, as DNA: TGTGCCAGCAGTTATCGGGGAGCCATCGATGAAAAACTGTTTTTT. Amino acid sequence: CASSYRGAIDEKLFF.

This clonotype appeared many times. CDR3 in amino acids: CASSQEGTYTDTQYF. In DNA form, the CDR3 reads TGTGCCAGCAGCCAAGAGGGCACCTACACAGATACGCAGTATTTT. V is TRBV4-2 and J is TRBJ2-3, with D uncertain. Trimming cost V 0 bases and J 2 bases, with 9 bases left between them. Germline V gene sequence: CDR1 LGHNA, CDR2 YNFKEQ. CDR3 length equals 15 residues.

The table lists this clonotype with a few counts. This chain joins TRBV4-1 and TRBJ1-4, with D unclear. Germline values: CDR1 MGHRA, CDR2 YSYEKL. The V end was cut by 0 bases, the J end by 5 bases, with 13 bases between. The CDR3 spans 16 residues. CDR3 in amino acids: CASSQDRMPKNEKLFF. The CDR3 region has the DNA TGCGCCAGCAGCCAAGATCGGATGCCCAAAAATGAAAAACTGTTTTTT.

Points on this clonotype: Just one base apart from a much larger clone, this may be a read error. This sequence joins TRBV3-1 and TRBJ1-5, with a weak D call TRBD1 (6 bases). This CDR3 is built from 16 residues. Germline CDR1 LGHDT, CDR2 YNNKEL (reference sequence). The V end lost 8 bases, the J end lost 3 bases, and 20 bases lay between the germline ends. CDR3 bases: TGTGCCAGCTCTAAGGGGGACTCTGTGGCCAATCAGCCCCAGCATTTT. Its translation: CASSKGDSVANQPQHF.

This clonotype was picked up many times. This chain connects TRBV6-2 or TRBV6-3 to TRBJ2-1; TRBD2 agrees at 7 bases. Trimming took 5 bases from V and 0 from J; bases not matched to a gene: 4. This CDR3 region has 15 residues. Germline V CDR1 and CDR2: MNHEY, SVGEGT. The CDR3, as DNA: TGTGCCAGCAGTATGGGCGGGAGCTCCTACAATGAGCAGTTCTTC. Translation: CASSMGGSSYNEQFF.

This chain joins TRBV10-3 and TRBJ2-6; 9 bases agree with TRBD1. Trimming took 1 base from V and 4 from J; bases not matched to a gene: 8. Germline lookup yields CDR1 ENHRY and CDR2 SYGVKD. This CDR3 has 18 amino acids. The CDR3 loop reads CAISEFWDRAPGANVLTF. The CDR3, as DNA: TGTGCCATCAGTGAGTTCTGGGACAGGGCTCCCGGGGCCAACGTCCTGACTTTC.

The table lists this clonotype with a few counts. The chain is built from TRBV4-1 and TRBJ1-4, with TRBD1 identical over 9 bases. Trimming at V came to 4 bases and at J to 8 bases, leaving 11 bases not matched to a gene. From germline, CDR1 is MGHRA and CDR2 YSYEKL. This CDR3 is built from 16 residues. CDR3 bases: TGCGCCAGCAGCCGTGAGACCGGGACAGGGCTGGAAAAACTGTTTTTT. Translated: CASSRETGTGLEKLFF.

The J gene is TRBJ2-2, the V gene TRBV20-1; D unresolved. Germline assignment: CDR1 DFQATT and CDR2 SNEGSKA (reference sequence). V was trimmed by 2 bases and J by 3 bases, leaving 16 bases between them. The CDR3 totals 16 residues. Here the CDR3 DNA reads TGCAGTGCTAGACCGCTAGACGGTTGGGACACCGGGGAGCTGTTTTTT. It yields the protein CSARPLDGWDTGELFF.

This clonotype was recorded a few times. The rearrangement joins TRBV28 to TRBJ2-1, with a weak D call TRBD2 (5 bases). Looked up from germline, CDR1 is MDHEN and CDR2 is SYDVKM. Trimming took 7 bases from V and 0 from J, leaving 10 bases between them. The CDR3 spans 14 residues. CDR3 sequence reads: CASNQRRSYNEQFF. The CDR3 bases are TGTGCCAGCAATCAGCGGCGCTCCTACAATGAGCAGTTCTTC.

J is TRBJ1-2 and V is TRBV20-1, with D possibly matching TRBD1 (5 bases). Germline CDR1 is DFQATT and CDR2 is SNEGSKA (reference sequence). The V and J ends lost 1 base and 4 bases respectively, with 7 bases between them. This CDR3 has 12 amino acids. The CDR3 spells CSARVQGYGYTF. The CDR3 coding sequence is TGCAGTGCTAGAGTTCAGGGCTATGGCTACACCTTC.

This clonotype was observed many times. The chain has TRBV12-3 or TRBV12-4 and TRBJ1-2; 7 bases align to TRBD1. This CDR3 region has 13 residues. The V segment lost 5 bases and the J segment 5 bases; nucleotides outside the gene matches: 5. The CDR3 region is CASSPGQPYGYTF. The CDR3 DNA is TGTGCCAGCAGTCCGGGACAGCCATATGGCTACACCTTC.

The genes are TRBV29-1 and TRBJ2-1, with D tentatively TRBD1 (6 bases). The CDR3 has 14 amino acids. CDR1 and CDR2 (germline): SQVTM, ANQGSEA. The germline V and J ends were trimmed by 6 bases and 8 bases, with 20 bases remaining between them. The CDR3 loop reads CSVDPRTDFDEQFF. The DNA of the CDR3 is TGCAGCGTGGACCCCCGGACAGATTTCGATGAGCAGTTCTTC.

The rearrangement uses TRBV6-1 and TRBJ1-5, with D tentatively TRBD1 (5 bases). The germline gives CDR1 MNHNS, CDR2 SASEGT. CDR3 length: 14 residues. With 5 bases removed from V and 0 bases from J, the gap between germline ends came to 8 bases. This CDR3 is CASSFDSSNQPQHF. CDR3 bases: TGTGCCAGCAGTTTTGACAGTAGCAATCAGCCCCAGCATTTT.

V and J are TRBV20-1 and TRBJ1-1; 8 nucleotides align to TRBD1. This CDR3 contains 14 residues. Per the germline V gene, CDR1 is DFQATT and CDR2 is SNEGSKA (reference sequence). With V trimmed by 0 bases and J by 7 bases, 7 bases remained unmatched. CDR3 amino acids: CSARDFRGRVEAFF. The CDR3 DNA reads TGCAGTGCTAGAGATTTCAGGGGGCGAGTTGAAGCTTTCTTT.

There are many counts of this clonotype. The genes are TRBV28 and TRBJ2-3; 11 bases fit TRBD2. V shed 8 bases and J 1 base; nucleotides not matched to a gene: 2. The CDR3 contains 14 residues. The germline gives CDR1 MDHEN, CDR2 SYDVKM. The CDR3 spells CASGTSGRTDTQYF. The CDR3 DNA reads TGTGCCAGCGGGACTAGCGGACGCACAGATACGCAGTATTTT.

In this sample, this clonotype turned up many times. The CDR3 DNA sequence: TGTGCCAGCAAAGAAATCGAAGACTATGGCTACACCTTC. Translating gives CASKEIEDYGYTF. The chain combines TRBV28 with TRBJ1-2; D is unresolved. V lost 7 bases, J lost 3 bases, and 12 bases lay in between. The CDR3 loop spans 13 amino acids. From germline, CDR1 is MDHEN and CDR2 SYDVKM.

This clonotype was counted at least ten times. This chain uses TRBV27 with TRBJ2-1; D tentatively reads TRBD1 or TRBD2 (6 bases each). The V gene's germline CDR1 is MNHEY and CDR2 SMNVEV (reference sequence). V lost 5 bases and J 7 bases, leaving 12 bases between the germline ends. The CDR3 spans 13 residues. The CDR3 region has the DNA TGTGCCAGCAGTGTAGAGGGGGGAAATGAGCAGTTCTTC. Its protein product is CASSVEGGNEQFF.

About this clonotype itself: A much bigger clone sits one base away, suggesting this may be a read error. The chain employs TRBV7-3 and TRBJ2-7; no firm D call. Germline values: CDR1 SGHTA, CDR2 FQGTGA. This CDR3 comprises 15 residues. V lost 4 bases and J lost 6, with 19 bases in between. The CDR3 DNA reads as TGTGCCAGCAGCTACCCCGGCAGAGTAGGGTGCGAGCAGTACTTC. This encodes CASSYPGRVGCEQYF.

This clonotype has ten or more counts. This sequence joins TRBV28 and TRBJ1-1; D ambiguous. Germline CDR1 MDHEN, CDR2 SYDVKM. The CDR3 runs 13 residues. Deletions cut 8 bases from V and 0 bases from J, with 10 bases between. Written as DNA, the CDR3 is TGTGCCAGCCCCGATCCGATGAACACTGAAGCTTTCTTT. Amino acids: CASPDPMNTEAFF.

The chain carries TRBV7-9 and TRBJ2-7, with D unresolved. The germline V gene has CDR1 SEHNR and CDR2 FQNEAQ (reference sequence). The CDR3 extends over 14 amino acids. Deletions cut 4 bases from V and 6 bases from J, with 16 bases between. CDR3 in amino acids: CASSSTGLPGEQYF. For the CDR3, the DNA is TGTGCCAGCAGCTCCACGGGCCTTCCGGGCGAGCAGTACTTC.

This clonotype was found a few times. A much bigger clone sits one base away, suggesting this may be a read error. This chain joins TRBV12-3 or TRBV12-4 and TRBJ2-5; possibly TRBD1 or TRBD2 for D (6 bases each). V lost 4 bases, J lost 5 bases, and 11 bases lay in between. The CDR3 runs to 13 residues. The CDR3 region is CASSSGARETQYF. CDR3 bases: TGTGCCAGCAGTTCGGGGGCCCGGGAGACCCAGTACTTC.

This chain uses TRBV6-1 with TRBJ1-5; D possibly corresponds to TRBD1 (5 bases). The V and J ends lost 6 bases and 0 bases respectively, with 12 bases between them. From germline, CDR1 is MNHNS and CDR2 SASEGT. The CDR3 is 15 residues long. CDR3 bases: TGTGCCAGCAGGGGGGAGTACTATAGCAATCAGCCCCAGCATTTT. Encoded protein: CASRGEYYSNQPQHF.

The gene calls are TRBV29-1 and TRBJ1-1; D perhaps matches TRBD1 (5 bases). In germline, CDR1 is SQVTM, CDR2 ANQGSEA. Trimming pared 4 bases from V and 1 base from J, leaving 10 bases between. The CDR3 is made up of 13 amino acids. Here the CDR3 DNA reads TGCAGCGTTGGGTGGCAGGGGAACACTGAAGCTTTCTTT. It specifies CSVGWQGNTEAFF.

The V and J genes are TRBV5-6 and TRBJ2-2; no firm D call. The CDR3 length is 13 residues. CDR1 SGHDT and CDR2 YYEEEE come from the germline V gene. Trimming left V 7 bases short and J 4 bases short, with 11 bases between. The DNA of the CDR3 is TGTGCCAGCCTACTTGGGCCCACCGGGGAGCTGTTTTTT. Encoded protein: CASLLGPTGELFF.

This clonotype appeared a few times. This chain links TRBV10-1 with TRBJ2-3; TRBD2 is a possible D gene (6 bases). The V end lost 2 bases, the J end lost 7 bases, and 10 bases lay between the germline ends. Germline V gene lookup returns CDR1 WNHNN and CDR2 SYGVQD (reference sequence). The CDR3 length is 13 residues. CDR3 nucleotides: TGCGCCAGCAGTGAGACGGACTATTATACGCAGTATTTT. It translates to CASSETDYYTQYF.

This clonotype was seen at least ten times. The chain combines TRBV7-9 with TRBJ1-1, with no clear D. The germline CDR1 and CDR2 sequences are SEHNR and FQNEAQ (reference sequence). The CDR3 spans 14 residues. V gave up 5 bases and J gave up 5 bases, with 15 bases separating them. The DNA for the CDR3 is TGTGCCAGCAGCCCAAGCCCGACTTGGACTGAAGCTTTCTTT. Encoded protein: CASSPSPTWTEAFF.